This T cell receptor beta chain stems from a study of CD8 T cells in ankylosing spondylitis. As concerns this clonotype: Its antigen is unknown.

MiXCR was run by TCRdb on the 5' RACE reads, yielding one entry per CDR3 protein. The sample contains over 200,000 distinct CDR3 sequences, around 20% of which appear only once. Study-level findings and limits: Blood of patients with ankylosing spondylitis appeared to be characterized by a TCR beta motif of several highly homologous variants.

This CDR3 is 16 amino acids long. Trimming cost V 1 base and J 6 bases, with 17 bases left between them. CDR1 is SGHRS, CDR2 YFSETQ, per germline. The sequenced sample consisted of blood, either unsorted or a sorted T cell fraction (not recorded which). The TCR originated in a male donor with ankylosing spondylitis. The rearrangement uses TRBV5-1 and TRBJ2-1; D could derive from TRBD1 or TRBD2 (5 bases each). The CDR3 loop is CASSLTRTTGLNEQFF. In DNA, the CDR3 is TGCGCCAGCAGCTTGACCCGCACAACAGGACTCAATGAGCAGTTCTTC.